A single sample is the source of the 5 T cell receptor beta chains below, sequenced in a study of blood T cell repertoires in COVID-19 (dated by TCRdb to about 2020). The library was prepared using the immunoSEQ multiplex PCR assay. The source is immuneACCESS, and TCRdb retained only in-frame sequences with V and J called. Part of the clones is not carried over; for the studies checked, unresolved V genes explain less than half of this, and the remainder is unexplained. The sample has around 210,000 clones on record, more than 70% of them singletons. The ten biggest clones cover approximately 8.1% of the sample. Input material: PBMCs or T cells enriched from blood (not recorded which). These receptors were taken from a woman between 18 and 29 years old who had recovered from COVID-19.

The chain employs TRBV13 and TRBJ2-7, with D perhaps TRBD1 (6 bases). The CDR3 runs to 17 residues. Per germline, CDR1 PRHDT and CDR2 FYEKMQ (reference sequence). The V end lost 5 bases, the J end lost 0 bases, and 20 bases lay between the germline ends. The CDR3 bases are TGTGCCAGCAGCACTCAAACCGGGACACTACCCTCCTACGAGCAGTACTTC. Its translation: CASSTQTGTLPSYEQYF. Full variable domain (outside the CDR3, taken from reference TRBV13 and TRBJ2-7): AAGVIQSPRHLIKEKRETATLKCYPIPRHDTVYWYQQGPGQDPQFLISFYEKMQSDKGSIPDRFSAQQFSDYHSELNMSSLELGDSALYFCASSTQTGTLPSYEQYFGPGTRLTVT.

The CDR3 region has the DNA TGTGCCTGGAGTGGGACAGGGGCATACTATGGCTACACCTTC. Translated: CAWSGTGAYYGYTF. This chain connects TRBV30 to TRBJ1-2; 9 bases match TRBD1. This CDR3 has 14 residues. Germline trimming cut 1 base from V and 3 bases from J; bases unmatched to any gene: 3. Germline V gene data show CDR1 as GTSNPN and CDR2 as SVGIG (reference sequence).

The CDR3 nucleotides read TGTGCCAGCAGTAACCCTACAGGGGAGGAGAGCAATCAGCCCCAGCATTTT. Translation: CASSNPTGEESNQPQHF. V usage is TRBV6-2 or TRBV6-3 and J usage is TRBJ1-5; TRBD1 matches 7 bases. The CDR3 is made up of 17 amino acids. Unmatched junction bases numbered 11, after V lost 5 bases and J lost 1 base. CDR1 MNHEY and CDR2 SVGEGT come from the germline V gene.

The chain links TRBV7-9 to TRBJ2-5; 7 bases align to TRBD1. V shed 5 bases, J shed 2 bases, and the junction held 5 bases outside the gene matches. The V gene's germline CDR1 is SEHNR and CDR2 FQNEAQ (reference sequence). CDR3 length: 14 amino acids. DNA for the CDR3: TGTGCCAGCAGCCCCCGACAGGGTCAAGAGACCCAGTACTTC. Residues: CASSPRQGQETQYF. Based on the CDR3 plus reference TRBV7-9 and TRBJ2-5, the full variable domain is DTGVSQNPRHKITKRGQNVTFRCDPISEHNRLYWYRQTLGQGPEFLTYFQNEAQLEKSRLLSDRFSAERPKGSFSTLEIQRTEQGDSAMYLCASSPRQGQETQYFGPGTRLLVL.

In DNA, the CDR3 is TGTGCCAGCAGTTTTAACGGACAGGGGGAAGCTTTCTTT. Residues: CASSFNGQGEAFF. The chain uses TRBV12-3 or TRBV12-4 and TRBJ1-1, with 9 bases matching TRBD1. The ends lost 3 bases at V and 8 bases at J; junction bases unmatched: 4. The CDR3 runs 13 residues.